Listed below are T cell receptor beta chains from one sample, sequenced in a study of T cells in Graves' hyperthyroidism and ophthalmopathy. TCRdb re-called the multiplex PCR reads with MiXCR, one entry per CDR3 protein. Among 400,000 to 500,000 distinct CDR3 sequences listed, roughly 15% were seen once. The material sequenced was blood. The receptors were gathered from a man aged 18-30 years with Graves' ophthalmopathy. Both conserved end residues are part of each CDR3. A D gene is named only where the DNA matches it firmly. Rows may omit the clone size; those that give it use once, few, many or a size class.

V gene	D gene	J gene	clone size	CDR3 protein	CDR3 DNA
TRBV4-1	NA	TRBJ1-2	many	CASIASPGSTDGYTF	TGCGCCAGCATTGCCTCACCCGGAAGTACGGATGGCTACACCTTC
TRBV28	TRBD2	TRBJ2-7	many	CASSTGTSGYEQYF	TGTGCCAGCAGTACCGGGACTAGCGGGTACGAGCAGTACTTC
TRBV19	NA	TRBJ1-2	NA	CASSSTGSGIYGYTF	TGTGCCAGTAGTTCAACAGGGAGTGGGATCTATGGCTACACCTTC
TRBV20-1	TRBD2	TRBJ2-2	many	CSARDMTGGVGELFF	TGCAGTGCTAGAGATATGACGGGAGGGGTCGGGGAGCTGTTTTTT
TRBV30	NA	TRBJ2-3	many	CAWSPALIGDTQYF	TGTGCCTGGAGTCCGGCCTTGATCGGAGATACGCAGTATTTT
TRBV13	TRBD2	TRBJ2-1	NA	CASSLQREYGNEQFF	TGTGCCAGCAGCTTACAGCGGGAGTATGGTAATGAGCAGTTCTTC
TRBV7-6	NA	TRBJ1-1	few	CASSLGARGNTEAFF	TGTGCCAGCAGCTTGGGAGCGAGGGGGAACACTGAAGCTTTCTTT
TRBV2	TRBD1	TRBJ2-1	many	CASSGNRDSFYNEQFF	TGTGCCAGCAGTGGAAACCGGGACAGCTTCTACAATGAGCAGTTCTTC
TRBV7-9	NA	TRBJ1-1	many	CASSRVMGAGTEAFF	TGTGCCAGCAGCCGCGTTATGGGTGCGGGGACTGAAGCTTTCTTT
TRBV12-3/TRBV12-4	NA	TRBJ2-2	many	CASSLGPPGQPRITGELFF	TGTGCCAGCAGTTTAGGCCCCCCCGGACAGCCTAGAATCACCGGGGAGCTGTTTTTT
TRBV2	TRBD1	TRBJ2-7	NA	CAGEGQLLSYEQYF	TGTGCCGGCGAGGGACAGCTCCTATCCTACGAGCAGTACTTC
TRBV2	TRBD1	TRBJ1-2	many	CASIPDRVDGYTF	TGTGCCAGCATTCCGGACAGGGTGGATGGCTACACCTTC
TRBV6-1	TRBD2	TRBJ2-2	many	CASPSSGGGDTGELFF	TGTGCCAGCCCAAGTAGCGGGGGGGGGGACACCGGGGAGCTGTTTTTT
TRBV24-1	TRBD1	TRBJ2-7	many	CATSGATGDTGRPYEQYF	TGTGCCACCAGTGGCGCGACAGGGGACACGGGCAGGCCCTACGAGCAGTACTTC
TRBV7-9	TRBD1	TRBJ1-5	many	CASSPGQAVQPQHF	TGTGCCAGCAGCCCCGGACAGGCCGTTCAGCCCCAGCATTTT